This TCR beta chain is drawn from a study of cytomegalovirus exposure and HLA in healthy donors. Study-level background: It was reported in a later analysis that the same platform had been used for the 100 to 150 validation repertoires as for the roughly 700 first-cohort repertoires. Broader study findings: Listed as cytomegalovirus-associated were roughly 180 TCR beta chains.

About this clone: The antigen remains unidentified.

Germline loops: CDR1 SGDLS, CDR2 YYNGEE. The CDR3 length is 20 residues. J lost 3 bases, V lost 0 bases, and 17 bases had no gene match. Here immunoSEQ multiplex PCR was the method, and the copy in TCRdb shows in-frame clones only, minus some. Of 150,000 to 200,000 clones listed, more than 75% are singletons. The sample taken for sequencing was PBMCs. This TCR came from a man in his thirties or forties in good health and CMV-seropositive. The rearrangement links TRBV9 to TRBJ2-2, with 7 nucleotides matching TRBD2. CDR3 DNA sequence: TGTGCCAGCAGCGTAGTAAGAGGACCGTGGGGAGGGCCATACACCGGGGAGCTGTTTTTT. It encodes CASSVVRGPWGGPYTGELFF.